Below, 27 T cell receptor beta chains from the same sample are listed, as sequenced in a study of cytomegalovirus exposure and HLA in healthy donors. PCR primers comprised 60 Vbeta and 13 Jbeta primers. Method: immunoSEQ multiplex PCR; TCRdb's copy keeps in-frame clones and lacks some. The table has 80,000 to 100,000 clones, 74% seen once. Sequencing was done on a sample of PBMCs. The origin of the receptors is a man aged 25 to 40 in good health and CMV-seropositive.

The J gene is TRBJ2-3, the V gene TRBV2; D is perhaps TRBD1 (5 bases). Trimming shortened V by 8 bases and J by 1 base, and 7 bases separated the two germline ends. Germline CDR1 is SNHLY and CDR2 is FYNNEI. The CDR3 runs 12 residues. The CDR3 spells CASQGGTDTQYF. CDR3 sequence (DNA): TGTGCCAGCCAAGGGGGCACAGATACGCAGTATTTT.

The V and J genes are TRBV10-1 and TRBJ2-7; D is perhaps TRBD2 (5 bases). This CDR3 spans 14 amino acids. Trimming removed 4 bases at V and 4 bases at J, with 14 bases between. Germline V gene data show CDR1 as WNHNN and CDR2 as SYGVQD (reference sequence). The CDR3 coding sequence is TGCGCCAGCAGTGGAGGACGGGAATTATACGAGCAGTACTTC. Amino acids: CASSGGRELYEQYF.

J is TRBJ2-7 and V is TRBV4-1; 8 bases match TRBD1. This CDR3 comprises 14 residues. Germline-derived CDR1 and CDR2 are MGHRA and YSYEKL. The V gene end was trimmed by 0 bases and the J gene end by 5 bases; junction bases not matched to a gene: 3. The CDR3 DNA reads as TGCGCCAGCAGCCAAGATGACAGGGGCGACGAGCAGTACTTC. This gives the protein CASSQDDRGDEQYF.

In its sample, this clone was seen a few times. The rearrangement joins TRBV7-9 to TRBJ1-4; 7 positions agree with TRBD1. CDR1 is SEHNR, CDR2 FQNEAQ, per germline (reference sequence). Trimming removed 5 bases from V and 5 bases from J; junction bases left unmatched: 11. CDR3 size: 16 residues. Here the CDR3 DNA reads TGTGCCAGCAGCAGATCGACAGGGAAGGCGAATGAAAAACTGTTTTTT. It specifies CASSRSTGKANEKLFF.

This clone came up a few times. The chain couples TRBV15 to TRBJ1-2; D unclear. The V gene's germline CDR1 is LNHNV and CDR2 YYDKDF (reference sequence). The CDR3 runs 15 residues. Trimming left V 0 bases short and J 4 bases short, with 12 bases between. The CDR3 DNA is TGTGCCACCAGCAGAGATGGAGGGCAAGGCTATGGCTACACCTTC. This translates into CATSRDGGQGYGYTF.

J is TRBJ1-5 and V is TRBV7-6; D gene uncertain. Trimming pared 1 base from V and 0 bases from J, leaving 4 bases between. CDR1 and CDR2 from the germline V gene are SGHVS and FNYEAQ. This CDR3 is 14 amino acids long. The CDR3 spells CASSLEPSNQPQHF. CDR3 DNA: TGTGCCAGCAGCTTAGAGCCTAGCAATCAGCCCCAGCATTTT.

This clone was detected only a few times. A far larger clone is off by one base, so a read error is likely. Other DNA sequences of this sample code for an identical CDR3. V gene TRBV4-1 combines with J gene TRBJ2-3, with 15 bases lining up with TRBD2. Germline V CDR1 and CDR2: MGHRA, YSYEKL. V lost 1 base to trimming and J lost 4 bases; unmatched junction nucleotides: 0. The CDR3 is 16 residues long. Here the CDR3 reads CASSQGTSGGADTQYF. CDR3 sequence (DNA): TGCGCCAGCAGCCAAGGGACTAGCGGGGGGGCAGATACGCAGTATTTT.

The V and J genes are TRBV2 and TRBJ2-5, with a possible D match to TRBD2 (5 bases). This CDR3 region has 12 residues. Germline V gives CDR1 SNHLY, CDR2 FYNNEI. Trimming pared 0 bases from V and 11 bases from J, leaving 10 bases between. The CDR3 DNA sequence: TGTGCCAGCAGTGAAGCTTACAGAGGGCAGTACTTC. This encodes CASSEAYRGQYF.

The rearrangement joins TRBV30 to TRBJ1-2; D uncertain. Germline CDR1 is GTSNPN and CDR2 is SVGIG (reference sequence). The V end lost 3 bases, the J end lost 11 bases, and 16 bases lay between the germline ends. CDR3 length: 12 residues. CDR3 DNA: TGTGCCTGGAGGATTTGGACTTCGTGGTACACCTTC. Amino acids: CAWRIWTSWYTF.

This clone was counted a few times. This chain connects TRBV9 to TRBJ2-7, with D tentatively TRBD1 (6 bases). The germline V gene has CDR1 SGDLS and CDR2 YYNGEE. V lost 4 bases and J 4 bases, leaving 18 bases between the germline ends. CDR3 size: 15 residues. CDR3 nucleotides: TGTGCCAGCAGCCCCCAGGGGACATCGTCTTACGAGCAGTACTTC. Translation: CASSPQGTSSYEQYF.

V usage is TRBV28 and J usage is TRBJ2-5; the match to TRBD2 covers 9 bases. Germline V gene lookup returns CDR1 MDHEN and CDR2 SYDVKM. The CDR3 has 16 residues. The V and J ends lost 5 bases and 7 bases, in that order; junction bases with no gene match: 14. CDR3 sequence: CASSTPLAGIRGTQYF. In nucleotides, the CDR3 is TGTGCCAGCAGTACGCCACTAGCGGGTATCCGAGGGACCCAGTACTTC.

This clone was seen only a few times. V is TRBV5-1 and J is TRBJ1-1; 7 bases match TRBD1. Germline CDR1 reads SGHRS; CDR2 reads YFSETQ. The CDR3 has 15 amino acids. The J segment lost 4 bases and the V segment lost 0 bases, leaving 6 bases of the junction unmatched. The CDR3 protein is CASSLETGFATEAFF. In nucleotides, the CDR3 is TGCGCCAGCAGCTTGGAGACAGGGTTTGCCACTGAAGCTTTCTTT.

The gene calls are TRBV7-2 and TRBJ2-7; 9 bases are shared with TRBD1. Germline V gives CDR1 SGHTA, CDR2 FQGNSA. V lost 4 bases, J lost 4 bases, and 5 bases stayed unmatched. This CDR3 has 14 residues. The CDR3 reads CASSSGQGFYEQYF. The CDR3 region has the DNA TGTGCCAGCAGCTCAGGACAGGGGTTTTACGAGCAGTACTTC.

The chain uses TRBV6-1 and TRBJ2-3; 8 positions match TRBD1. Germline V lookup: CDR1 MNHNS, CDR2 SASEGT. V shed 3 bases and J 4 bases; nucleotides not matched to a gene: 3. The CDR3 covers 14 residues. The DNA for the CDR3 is TGTGCCAGCAGTGATGGGACAGGACCAGATACGCAGTATTTT. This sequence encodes CASSDGTGPDTQYF.

CDR3 amino acids: CASSYGTSGYNEQFF. CDR3 DNA: TGTGCCAGCAGTTACGGGACTAGCGGATACAATGAGCAGTTCTTC. V gene TRBV6-5 combines with J gene TRBJ2-1; 11 bases are a match to TRBD2. This CDR3 contains 15 residues. Per the germline V gene, CDR1 is MNHEY and CDR2 is SVGAGI. The V gene end was trimmed by 2 bases and the J gene end by 4 bases; junction bases not matched to a gene: 1.

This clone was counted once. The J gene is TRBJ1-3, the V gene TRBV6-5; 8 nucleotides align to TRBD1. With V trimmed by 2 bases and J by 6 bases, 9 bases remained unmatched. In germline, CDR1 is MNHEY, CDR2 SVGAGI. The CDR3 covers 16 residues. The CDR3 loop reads CASSYHGTGRENTIYF. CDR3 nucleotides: TGTGCCAGCAGTTACCATGGGACAGGAAGGGAAAACACCATATATTTT.

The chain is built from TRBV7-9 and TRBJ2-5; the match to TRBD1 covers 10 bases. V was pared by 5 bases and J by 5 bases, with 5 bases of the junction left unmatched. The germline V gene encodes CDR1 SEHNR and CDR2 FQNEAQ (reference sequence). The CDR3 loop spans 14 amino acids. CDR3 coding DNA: TGTGCCAGCAGCATTGACAGGGGGCGGGAGACCCAGTACTTC. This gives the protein CASSIDRGRETQYF.

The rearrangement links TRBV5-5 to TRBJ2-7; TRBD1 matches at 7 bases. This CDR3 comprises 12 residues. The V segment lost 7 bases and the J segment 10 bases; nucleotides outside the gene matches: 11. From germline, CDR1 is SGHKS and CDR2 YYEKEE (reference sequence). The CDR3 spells CASGTDPTKQYF. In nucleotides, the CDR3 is TGTGCCAGCGGGACAGATCCGACGAAACAGTACTTC.

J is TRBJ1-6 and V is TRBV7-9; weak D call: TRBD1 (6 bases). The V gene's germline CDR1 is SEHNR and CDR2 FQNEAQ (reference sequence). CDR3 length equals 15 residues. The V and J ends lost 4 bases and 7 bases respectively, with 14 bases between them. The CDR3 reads CASSSQGQNNSPLHF. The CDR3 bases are TGTGCCAGCAGCTCCCAAGGACAGAACAATTCACCCCTCCACTTT.

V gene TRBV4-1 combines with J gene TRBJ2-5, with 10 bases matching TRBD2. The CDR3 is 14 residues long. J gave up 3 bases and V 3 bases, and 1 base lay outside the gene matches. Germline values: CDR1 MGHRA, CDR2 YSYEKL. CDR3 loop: CASSHGTSEETQYF. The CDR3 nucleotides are TGCGCCAGCAGCCACGGGACTAGCGAAGAGACCCAGTACTTC.

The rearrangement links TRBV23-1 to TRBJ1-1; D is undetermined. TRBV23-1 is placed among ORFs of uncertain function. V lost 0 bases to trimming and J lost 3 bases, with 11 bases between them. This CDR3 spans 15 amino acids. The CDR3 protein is CASSQSSGADTEAFF. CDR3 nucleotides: TGCGCCAGCAGTCAATCGTCGGGAGCGGACACTGAAGCTTTCTTT.

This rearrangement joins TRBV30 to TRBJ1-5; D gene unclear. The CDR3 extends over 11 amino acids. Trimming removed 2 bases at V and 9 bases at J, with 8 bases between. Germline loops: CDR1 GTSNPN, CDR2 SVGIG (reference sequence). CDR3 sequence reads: CAWSKEGPQHF. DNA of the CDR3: TGTGCCTGGAGTAAGGAGGGGCCCCAGCATTTT.

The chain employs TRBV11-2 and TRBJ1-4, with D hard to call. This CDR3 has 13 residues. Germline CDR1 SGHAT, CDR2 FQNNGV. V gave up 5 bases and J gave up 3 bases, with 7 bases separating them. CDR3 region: CASSRRANEKLFF. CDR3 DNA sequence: TGTGCCAGCAGCCGGAGGGCTAATGAAAAACTGTTTTTT.

The CDR3 DNA follows: TGTGCCAGCAGCGCCCAACTGACCCCGGGATATAAATACGAGCAGTACTTC. This codes for CASSAQLTPGYKYEQYF. The rearrangement joins TRBV7-9 to TRBJ2-7; a weak D match, TRBD2 (5 bases). CDR3 length: 17 residues. Trimming shortened V by 5 bases and J by 4 bases, and 24 bases separated the two germline ends. Germline lookup yields CDR1 SEHNR and CDR2 FQNEAQ (reference sequence).

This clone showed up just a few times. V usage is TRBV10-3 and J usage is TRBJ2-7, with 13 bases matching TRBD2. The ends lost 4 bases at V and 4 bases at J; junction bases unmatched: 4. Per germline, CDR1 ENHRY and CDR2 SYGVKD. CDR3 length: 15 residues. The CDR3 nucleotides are TGTGCCATCAGTGGGACTAGCGGGGGCATATACGAGCAGTACTTC. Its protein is CAISGTSGGIYEQYF.

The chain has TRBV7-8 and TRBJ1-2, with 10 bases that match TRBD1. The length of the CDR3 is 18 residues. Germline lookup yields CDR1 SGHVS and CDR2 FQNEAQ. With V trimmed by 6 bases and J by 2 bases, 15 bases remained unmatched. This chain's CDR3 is CASRQTRQGARFNYGYTF. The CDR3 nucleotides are TGTGCCAGCAGACAAACCCGACAGGGGGCCAGGTTCAACTATGGCTACACCTTC.

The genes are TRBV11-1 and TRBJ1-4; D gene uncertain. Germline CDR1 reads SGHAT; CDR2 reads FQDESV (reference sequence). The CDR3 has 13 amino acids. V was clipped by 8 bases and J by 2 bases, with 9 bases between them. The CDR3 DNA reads TGTGCCAGCTCGGAGCGGACTAATGAAAAACTGTTTTTT. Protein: CASSERTNEKLFF.